Below, 9 T cell receptor beta chains from the same sample are listed, as sequenced in a study of blood T cell repertoires in COVID-19. Sequencing was performed with immunoSEQ multiplex PCR; in TCRdb, only in-frame clones are kept and a portion is missing. The sample comprises 150,000 to 200,000 clones, about 85% of which are singletons, and about 15% rests with the top ten. The source material was peripheral blood. All receptors come from a woman in her 70s with COVID-19, enrolled during active disease.

The chain is built from TRBV23-1 and TRBJ2-7; 8 bases fit TRBD2. TRBV23-1 qualifies as an ORF whose function is uncertain. V shed 0 bases, J shed 3 bases, and the junction held 13 bases outside the gene matches. The CDR3 has 18 amino acids. CDR3 coding DNA: TGCGCCAGCAGTCAATCCGGTCCGGAAGCGGGAGTTATCTACGAGCAGTACTTC. As protein: CASSQSGPEAGVIYEQYF.

This chain connects TRBV14 to TRBJ1-2, with no clear D. Germline CDR1 SGHDN, CDR2 FVKESK. Trimming took off 1 base at V and 8 bases at J, with 11 bases between the two ends. The CDR3 sequence is 13 residues long. CDR3 sequence reads: CASSQVRGLGYTF. DNA for the CDR3: TGTGCCAGCAGCCAAGTTCGGGGTCTGGGCTACACCTTC.

This clone has only one observation. The chain has TRBV30 and TRBJ2-7; 9 bases agree with TRBD2. CDR3 size: 19 residues. V was clipped by 3 bases and J by 3 bases; unmatched bases: 21. In germline, CDR1 is GTSNPN, CDR2 SVGIG (reference sequence). CDR3 region: CAWSALTQSGRPRSYEQYF. The CDR3, as DNA: TGTGCCTGGAGCGCCCTTACACAAAGCGGGAGGCCCCGGAGCTACGAGCAGTACTTC.

In this sample, this clone turned up a few times. The chain uses TRBV30 and TRBJ1-1, with TRBD1 matching over 7 bases. This CDR3 comprises 14 residues. Germline lookup yields CDR1 GTSNPN and CDR2 SVGIG (reference sequence). Trimming removed 1 base from V and 1 base from J; junction bases left unmatched: 3. CDR3 sequence (DNA): TGTGCCTGGAGTGCGGACAGGACGAACACTGAAGCTTTCTTT. Its protein product is CAWSADRTNTEAFF.

This clone has more than one count but fewer than ten. The chain uses TRBV28 and TRBJ2-7; TRBD1 matches 10 bases. This CDR3 spans 17 amino acids. Germline CDR1 is MDHEN and CDR2 is SYDVKM. Trimming took 9 bases from V and 2 from J; bases not matched to a gene: 16. CDR3 protein: CARYRDRGTEFPYEQYF. CDR3 coding DNA: TGTGCCAGATACCGGGACAGGGGCACAGAATTTCCCTACGAGCAGTACTTC.

The chain uses TRBV2 and TRBJ2-2; D gene uncertain. The CDR3 consists of 15 residues. Trimming shortened V by 3 bases and J by 0 bases, and 8 bases separated the two germline ends. CDR1 SNHLY and CDR2 FYNNEI come from the germline V gene. The DNA for the CDR3 is TGTGCCAGCAGTGACGCCCTATCGAACACCGGGGAGCTGTTTTTT. Translating it yields CASSDALSNTGELFF.

This rearrangement joins TRBV12-5 to TRBJ1-5, with 9 nucleotides matching TRBD1. The CDR3 sequence is 15 residues long. Trimming cost V 6 bases and J 4 bases; bases outside gene matches: 7. CDR1 and CDR2 from the germline V gene are LGHNT and FRNRAP. The CDR3 DNA reads TGTGCTAGTGGATTCGCGACAGGGGGAAATCAGCCCCAGCATTTT. It translates to CASGFATGGNQPQHF.

The J gene is TRBJ2-5, the V gene TRBV25-1, with no clear D. This CDR3 has 11 amino acids. Trimming removed 4 bases from V and 5 bases from J, with 5 bases in between. Germline CDR1 and CDR2: MGHDK and SYGVNS. CDR3 nucleotides: TGTGCCAGCAGTGTGTCGGAGACCCAGTACTTC. This encodes CASSVSETQYF.

This chain connects TRBV20-1 to TRBJ1-1, with 7 nucleotides matching TRBD1. Germline loops: CDR1 DFQATT, CDR2 SNEGSKA (reference sequence). The CDR3 spans 13 residues. Trimming at V came to 3 bases and at J to 5 bases, leaving 6 bases not matched to a gene. The DNA for the CDR3 is TGCAGTGCTAGTCGAGGGGGCCGAACTGAAGCTTTCTTT. It translates to CSASRGGRTEAFF.